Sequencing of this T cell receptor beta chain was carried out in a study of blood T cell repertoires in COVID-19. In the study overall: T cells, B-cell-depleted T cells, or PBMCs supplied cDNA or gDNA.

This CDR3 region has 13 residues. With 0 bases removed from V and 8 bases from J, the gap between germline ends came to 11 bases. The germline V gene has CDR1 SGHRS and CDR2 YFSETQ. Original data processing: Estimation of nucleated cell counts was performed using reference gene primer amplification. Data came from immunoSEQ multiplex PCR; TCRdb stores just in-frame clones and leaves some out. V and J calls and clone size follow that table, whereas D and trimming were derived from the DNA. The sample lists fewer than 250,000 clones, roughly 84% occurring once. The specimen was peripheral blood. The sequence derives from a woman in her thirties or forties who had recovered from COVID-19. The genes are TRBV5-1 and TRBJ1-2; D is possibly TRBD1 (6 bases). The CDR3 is CASSLGQERGYTF. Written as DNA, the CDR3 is TGCGCCAGCAGCTTGGGACAGGAGAGGGGCTACACCTTC.